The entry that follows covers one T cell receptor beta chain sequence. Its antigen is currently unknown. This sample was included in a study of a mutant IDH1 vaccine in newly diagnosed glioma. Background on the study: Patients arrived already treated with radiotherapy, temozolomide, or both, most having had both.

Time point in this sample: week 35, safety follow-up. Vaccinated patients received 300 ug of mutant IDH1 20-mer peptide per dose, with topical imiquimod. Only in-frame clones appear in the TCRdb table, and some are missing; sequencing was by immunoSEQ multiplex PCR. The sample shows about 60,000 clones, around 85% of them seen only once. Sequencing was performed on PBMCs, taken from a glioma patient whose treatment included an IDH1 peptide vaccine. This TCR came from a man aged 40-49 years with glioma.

This chain's CDR3 is CASSIVGNSYEQYF. The CDR3 region has the DNA TGTGCCAGTAGTATAGTAGGGAACTCCTACGAGCAGTACTTC. The chain links TRBV19 to TRBJ2-7; the D is unclear. Trimming took 1 base from V and 0 from J, leaving 7 bases between them. Looked up from germline, CDR1 is LNHDA and CDR2 is SQIVND (reference sequence). CDR3 length: 14 amino acids.